The source of this T cell receptor beta chain is a study of cytomegalovirus exposure and HLA in healthy donors. The PCR had 60 Vbeta and 13 Jbeta primers. Some clones are missing from TCRdb's copy, which holds only in-frame ones; the method was immunoSEQ multiplex PCR. The sample yields about 90,000 clones, less than 85% seen once. The CDR3 covers 13 residues. Germline V gene sequence: CDR1 MNHEY, CDR2 SMNVEV (reference sequence). Trimming stripped 5 bases from V and 0 bases from J, with 5 bases between. The specimen sequenced was PBMCs. The chain employs TRBV27 and TRBJ1-3; D ambiguous. The TCR sequence derives from a man aged 18 to 30 in good health and CMV-seronegative. The CDR3 region is CASSLLSGNTIYF. For the CDR3, the DNA is TGTGCCAGCAGTCTCCTCTCTGGAAACACCATATATTTT.